This T cell receptor beta chain originates from a study of response to subunit inactivated influenza vaccine (dated by TCRdb to 2017 to 2018). At the level of the whole study: To follow how T cells responded to a trivalent subunit inactivated influenza vaccine, the researchers relied on deep quantitative profiling of the T cell receptor repertoire. Points the paper makes about the study in general: According to the authors, only a limited number of new T cells may be recruited by each seasonal influenza vaccination.

In the case of this clonotype: No cognate antigen has been identified for it. The record has no base qualities; no much larger clone is one base away.

Libraries were constructed by RT-PCR. Instrument used: Illumina HiSeq 2500. TCRdb trimmed the raw reads at Q25, called clones with MiXCR and kept productive beta chains. Merged by CDR3 protein, the rows form single entries marked with the most common genes and DNA. The sample table contains some 850,000 distinct CDR3 sequences; only one count was recorded for approximately 18% of them. Of the sample, approximately 10% falls within the top ten clones. The CDR3 numbers 12 residues from cysteine through phenylalanine. Just CDR3 DNA is preserved here, 36 bases in frame from base 1. For CDR1 and CDR2, the germline V gene (reference sequence) lists GTSNPN and SVGIG. Trimming at the junction amounts to 3 bases on V and 6 bases on J, and the germline ends lie 9 bases apart.

The source material was PBMCs from blood, sampled 5 days after vaccination. The chain employs TRBV30 and TRBJ2-1, with the D gene call left open. This sequence originates from a man aged 50 or older who received an inactivated influenza vaccine. Donor details come from another sample of the same person, matched by shared clones. The CDR3 corresponds to CAWSLSFNEQFF. The DNA sequence is given as TGTGCCTGGAGCCTTTCTTTCAATGAGCAGTTCTTC. With all but the CDR3 taken from the reference TRBV30 and TRBJ2-1 genes, the full variable domain is: SQTIHQWPATLVQPVGSPLSLECTVEGTSNPNLYWYRQAAGRGLQLLFYSVGIGQISSEVPQNLSASRPQDRQFILSSKKLLLSDSGFYLCAWSLSFNEQFFGPGTRLTVL.